The 18 T cell receptor beta chains reported below all come from one sample, sequenced in a study of neoadjuvant nivolumab and ipilimumab in lung cancer. The repertoire was sequenced with immunoSEQ multiplex PCR; TCRdb's copy has only in-frame clones and lacks some. The data contain about 7,000 clones, over 80% of them singletons. This specimen was tumor tissue, taken after neoadjuvant nivolumab, alone or with ipilimumab, at or shortly before surgery. The receptors derive from an adult with non-small cell lung cancer.

The chain links TRBV25-1 to TRBJ1-6; D is ambiguous. The CDR3 covers 13 residues. The germline CDR1 and CDR2 sequences are MGHDK and SYGVNS. V lost 3 bases and J lost 7, with 7 bases in between. In DNA, the CDR3 is TGTGCCAGCAGTGAGTATGTGAATTCACCCCTCCACTTT. Translation gives CASSEYVNSPLHF.

The chain couples TRBV7-8 to TRBJ2-7, with TRBD1 matching over 10 bases. Germline V gives CDR1 SGHVS, CDR2 FQNEAQ. Trimming took 0 bases from V and 3 from J; bases not matched to a gene: 17. There are 20 residues in the CDR3. The DNA for the CDR3 is TGTGCCAGCAGCTTAGCGTTCGGAACGTATGGACAGGGGGAAAACTACGAGCAGTACTTC. It is translated as CASSLAFGTYGQGENYEQYF. Full variable domain (outside the CDR3, taken from reference TRBV7-8 and TRBJ2-7): GAGVSQSPRYKVAKRGQDVALRCDPISGHVSLFWYQQALGQGPEFLTYFQNEAQLDKSGLPSDRFFAERPEGSVSTLKIQRTQQEDSAVYLCASSLAFGTYGQGENYEQYFGPGTRLTVT.

The J gene is TRBJ2-1, the V gene TRBV18; TRBD1 matches at 8 bases. This CDR3 contains 15 residues. Germline values: CDR1 KGHSH, CDR2 LQKENI. After removal of 5 bases from V and 10 bases from J, the junction contained 13 bases not matched to a gene. In DNA, the CDR3 is TGTGCCAGCTCATTTACGGGACAGGCCCCAGCGGAGCAGTTCTTC. Translating it yields CASSFTGQAPAEQFF.

V usage is TRBV6-5 and J usage is TRBJ2-3; no reliable D call. The germline V gene encodes CDR1 MNHEY and CDR2 SVGAGI. This CDR3 spans 14 amino acids. V was cut by 6 bases and J by 6 bases, with 16 bases left in between. The CDR3 loop is CASSAIMGGDTQYF. The CDR3 DNA sequence: TGTGCCAGCAGCGCCATCATGGGCGGCGATACGCAGTATTTT.

V is TRBV5-1 and J is TRBJ2-5, with TRBD2 as a possible D gene (5 bases). V shed 0 bases and J shed 2 bases, with 11 bases lying between them. CDR1 and CDR2 (germline): SGHRS, YFSETQ. The CDR3 runs 15 residues. The CDR3 region has the DNA TGCGCCAGCAGCTTGGGGCTAGCTCTGCAAGAGACCCAGTACTTC. Its translation is CASSLGLALQETQYF.

The J gene is TRBJ1-1, the V gene TRBV5-1; maybe TRBD1 (5 bases). This CDR3 is built from 14 residues. V lost 0 bases to trimming and J lost 1 base, with 7 bases between them. Germline-derived CDR1 and CDR2 are SGHRS and YFSETQ. For the CDR3, the DNA is TGCGCCAGCAGCTTGGGGGACGGGAACACTGAAGCTTTCTTT. Protein sequence: CASSLGDGNTEAFF.

The V gene is TRBV2, the J gene TRBJ2-3; D is undetermined. Deletions cut 3 bases from V and 5 bases from J, with 3 bases between. The CDR3 sequence is 11 residues long. Germline V gives CDR1 SNHLY, CDR2 FYNNEI. The CDR3 bases are TGTGCCAGCAGTGAGTTAGATACGCAGTATTTT. This encodes CASSELDTQYF.

The chain joins TRBV5-4 to TRBJ1-1; 7 bases match TRBD1. Germline values: CDR1 SGHNT, CDR2 YYREEE (reference sequence). The V and J ends lost 4 bases and 2 bases, in that order; junction bases with no gene match: 8. This CDR3 contains 15 residues. The CDR3 loop is CASSPGQYFNTEAFF. CDR3 bases: TGTGCCAGCAGCCCGGGACAGTACTTTAACACTGAAGCTTTCTTT.

The chain is built from TRBV10-3 and TRBJ2-7; a weak D match, TRBD1 (6 bases). From germline, CDR1 is ENHRY and CDR2 SYGVKD. V dropped 8 bases and J dropped 4 bases, with 18 bases sitting between them. The CDR3 spans 14 residues. CDR3: CAIGRAGDRYEQYF. The CDR3 region has the DNA TGTGCCATCGGTCGGGCAGGGGATCGTTACGAGCAGTACTTC.

This chain joins TRBV6-1 and TRBJ1-6; perhaps TRBD1 as D (5 bases). Trimming took 7 bases from V and 9 from J, leaving 16 bases between them. The CDR3 is made up of 14 amino acids. Per germline, CDR1 MNHNS and CDR2 SASEGT. The CDR3 region has the DNA TGTGCCAGCAATCCGACAGTCATAGGTTCACCCCTCCACTTT. This encodes CASNPTVIGSPLHF.

V gene TRBV2 combines with J gene TRBJ1-5, with D hard to call. Germline values: CDR1 SNHLY, CDR2 FYNNEI. With 6 bases removed from V and 3 bases from J, the gap between germline ends came to 6 bases. The CDR3 runs to 12 residues. The CDR3 nucleotides read TGTGCCAGCAGACAGTACAATCAGCCCCAGCATTTT. Its translation: CASRQYNQPQHF.

CDR3 in amino acids: CASSRYIGTDTQYF. As DNA, the CDR3 is TGTGCCAGCAGCCGCTACATAGGGACAGATACGCAGTATTTT. The genes are TRBV4-2 and TRBJ2-3; D gene unclear. The CDR3 length is 14 residues. Trimming pared 4 bases from V and 3 bases from J, leaving 11 bases between. Per germline, CDR1 LGHNA and CDR2 YNFKEQ.

This rearrangement joins TRBV27 to TRBJ2-7; 7 bases fit TRBD1. Trimming took 3 bases from V and 5 from J; bases not matched to a gene: 7. Germline CDR1 and CDR2: MNHEY and SMNVEV (reference sequence). CDR3 size: 14 residues. The CDR3 spells CASSFAQGKNEQYF. The CDR3 DNA follows: TGTGCCAGCAGTTTCGCACAGGGGAAAAACGAGCAGTACTTC.

The chain combines TRBV6-5 with TRBJ2-7; the match to TRBD1 covers 10 bases. CDR3 length: 15 residues. The germline gives CDR1 MNHEY, CDR2 SVGAGI. With V trimmed by 0 bases and J by 4 bases, 3 bases remained unmatched. CDR3 in amino acids: CASSYSDRGPYEQYF. The CDR3 bases are TGTGCCAGCAGTTACTCAGACAGGGGGCCTTACGAGCAGTACTTC.

The J gene is TRBJ2-7, the V gene TRBV19, with D possibly being TRBD2 (6 bases). The CDR3 is made up of 13 amino acids. The germline CDR1 and CDR2 sequences are LNHDA and SQIVND (reference sequence). V was trimmed by 5 bases and J by 6 bases, leaving 14 bases between them. The CDR3 DNA reads TGTGCCAGTAGTGGGGGAGGAGGGCCCGAGCAGTACTTC. It encodes CASSGGGGPEQYF.

The chain has TRBV14 and TRBJ1-1; D not resolved. Germline CDR1 reads SGHDN; CDR2 reads FVKESK. The CDR3 covers 13 residues. V lost 4 bases and J lost 10, with 16 bases in between. DNA of the CDR3: TGTGCCAGCAGCCCCTCAAGAGTGGCAGGAGCTTTCTTT. Translating it yields CASSPSRVAGAFF.

The chain links TRBV28 to TRBJ1-1; TRBD1 agrees at 9 bases. V gave up 5 bases and J gave up 4 bases; unmatched junction bases: 8. Germline V gene data show CDR1 as MDHEN and CDR2 as SYDVKM. This CDR3 region has 15 residues. In DNA form, the CDR3 reads TGTGCCAGCAGTCTCAACAGGGGGCTCGGCACTGAAGCTTTCTTT. As protein: CASSLNRGLGTEAFF.

V is TRBV18 and J is TRBJ2-7, with a tentative D call TRBD2 (5 bases). CDR1 KGHSH and CDR2 LQKENI come from the germline V gene. Trimming took 0 bases from V and 6 from J, leaving 9 bases between them. There are 13 residues in the CDR3. The CDR3 reads CASSPPVDSEQYF. The CDR3 bases are TGTGCCAGCTCACCACCGGTGGACTCCGAGCAGTACTTC.